Listed below are T cell receptor beta chains from one sample, sequenced in a study of cytomegalovirus exposure and HLA in healthy donors. Data came from immunoSEQ multiplex PCR; TCRdb stores just in-frame clones and leaves some out. The table includes 150,000 to 200,000 clones, 80% detected once. The specimen was PBMCs. All receptors come from a woman in her 40s in good health and CMV-seronegative. The CDR3 runs from the conserved cysteine through the conserved F or W. The D gene is left open where the match is weak. Clone size, where shown, is once, few, many, or a class for clones that have expanded.

v_call	d_call	cdr3_length	j_call	clone_size	cdr3_aa	cdr3_nt
TRBV6-5	TRBD1	15	TRBJ1-2	once	CASSRRDRTYYGYTF	TGTGCCAGCAGCCGTCGGGACAGGACTTACTATGGCTACACCTTC
TRBV11-3	TRBD2	16	TRBJ2-1	-	CASSSILAGGQREQFF	TGTGCCAGCAGCTCAATCCTAGCGGGGGGGCAGAGGGAGCAGTTCTTC
TRBV9	-	18	TRBJ2-2	-	CASSVGVGGRGDTGELFF	TGTGCCAGCAGCGTAGGGGTGGGGGGTAGAGGGGACACCGGGGAGCTGTTTTTT
TRBV5-1	TRBD2	15	TRBJ2-3	-	CASSLGLAGGDTQYF	TGCGCCAGCAGCTTGGGCCTAGCGGGGGGAGATACGCAGTATTTT
TRBV5-6	TRBD1	14	TRBJ1-2	-	CASSSWDRNYGYTF	TGTGCCAGCAGCTCCTGGGACAGAAACTATGGCTACACCTTC
TRBV5-1	TRBD2	14	TRBJ2-7	-	CASSSELAGDEQYF	TGCGCCAGCAGCTCGGAACTAGCGGGAGACGAGCAGTACTTC
TRBV11-2	TRBD1	12	TRBJ1-2	once	CASSRQGYGYTF	TGTGCCAGCAGCCGACAGGGTTATGGCTACACCTTC
TRBV9	-	16	TRBJ2-1	-	CASSVVSSDSYNEQFF	TGTGCCAGCAGCGTAGTTTCTAGCGACTCCTACAATGAGCAGTTCTTC
TRBV7-9	TRBD2	15	TRBJ2-7	-	CASSLGTSGRYEQYF	TGTGCCAGCAGCTTAGGGACTAGCGGCAGATACGAGCAGTACTTC
TRBV29-1	TRBD1	15	TRBJ1-1	-	CSVDVGGVFDTEAFF	TGCAGCGTTGACGTAGGGGGCGTTTTTGACACTGAAGCTTTCTTT
TRBV28	TRBD2	16	TRBJ2-3	-	CASSPTLAGGTDTQYF	TGTGCCAGCAGCCCCACACTAGCGGGGGGGACAGATACGCAGTATTTT
TRBV6-1	-	14	TRBJ2-2	-	CASTRQGEVGELFF	TGTGCCAGCACTCGGCAGGGTGAAGTCGGGGAGCTGTTTTTT
TRBV5-8	-	14	TRBJ1-1	once	CASSFRGTNTEAFF	TGTGCCAGCAGCTTCAGGGGCACGAACACTGAAGCTTTCTTT
TRBV19	TRBD1	17	TRBJ2-6	-	CASNGGTGASGANGLTF	TGTGCCAGTAACGGGGGGACAGGGGCCTCTGGGGCCAACGGCCTGACTTTC
TRBV9	-	13	TRBJ2-2	-	CASSVGAPGELFF	TGTGCCAGCAGCGTAGGAGCGCCCGGGGAGCTGTTTTTT
TRBV4-1	-	14	TRBJ1-4	-	CASSRPGGEEKLFF	TGCGCCAGCAGCCGACCGGGGGGGGAGGAAAAACTGTTTTTT
TRBV7-9	TRBD2	17	TRBJ2-1	-	CASSPWTSGKSYNEQFF	TGTGCCAGCAGCCCGTGGACTAGCGGGAAGTCCTACAATGAGCAGTTCTTC
TRBV5-4	TRBD2	15	TRBJ2-1	-	CASSLGTSGRSEQFF	TGTGCCAGCAGCTTGGGGACTAGCGGGAGATCTGAGCAGTTCTTC
TRBV6-5	-	12	TRBJ1-5	few	CASSLPRGPQHF	TGTGCCAGCAGCCTTCCACGAGGGCCCCAGCATTTT
TRBV30	-	12	TRBJ1-1	few	CASSPRNTEAFF	TGTGCCTCCTCTCCCCGGAACACTGAAGCTTTCTTT
TRBV6-5	-	13	TRBJ1-6	-	CASRTESQSPLHF	TGTGCCAGCAGAACAGAGTCACAATCACCCCTCCACTTT
TRBV19	TRBD1	15	TRBJ1-3	-	CASTRDREGRNTIYF	TGTGCCAGTACCCGGGACAGGGAAGGGAGAAACACCATATATTTT
TRBV30	TRBD1	14	TRBJ2-1	-	CAWSVGQSYNEQFF	TGTGCCTGGAGTGTGGGACAGTCGTACAATGAGCAGTTCTTC
TRBV6-5	TRBD2	15	TRBJ2-1	-	CASSGLAGNYNEQFF	TGTGCCAGCAGCGGACTAGCGGGAAACTACAATGAGCAGTTCTTC
TRBV2	TRBD2	19	TRBJ2-2	-	CASNERGTSGGSNTGELFF	TGTGCCAGCAACGAAAGGGGAACTAGCGGGGGCTCGAACACCGGGGAGCTGTTTTTT
TRBV7-2	-	16	TRBJ1-6	-	CASSLAMSSYNSPLHF	TGTGCCAGCAGCTTAGCAATGAGCTCCTATAATTCACCCCTCCACTTT
TRBV6-1	-	12	TRBJ2-7	-	CGARGAGYEQYF	TGCGGAGCCAGGGGAGCCGGGTACGAGCAGTACTTC
TRBV9	TRBD2	16	TRBJ2-3	-	CASSPGTSGFTDTQYF	TGTGCCAGCAGCCCGGGGACTAGCGGGTTCACAGATACGCAGTATTTT
TRBV28	-	11	TRBJ2-7	-	CASVGAYEQYF	TGTGCCAGCGTGGGGGCTTACGAGCAGTACTTC
TRBV7-2	TRBD1	15	TRBJ1-2	-	CASSTRTGMEYGYTF	TGTGCCAGCAGCACACGGACAGGGATGGAATATGGCTACACCTTC
TRBV5-4	-	14	TRBJ1-6	-	CASSLGGDNSPLHF	TGTGCCAGCAGCTTGGGGGGGGATAATTCACCCCTCCACTTT